The 3 T cell receptor beta chains presented below share a single source sample, sequenced in a study of OX40 agonist ivuxolimab in advanced cancers. Sequencing was performed with immunoSEQ multiplex PCR; in TCRdb, only in-frame clones are kept and a portion is missing. The data hold some 10,000 clones, with 79% observed a single time. The starting material was CD4+ or CD8+ T cells sorted from blood, obtained in a trial of the OX40 agonist ivuxolimab. The receptors shown here come from an adult with an advanced solid tumor such as melanoma, head and neck, liver or kidney cancer.

The DNA for the CDR3 is TGTGCCACCCAGCCCGTTTTAGGGTCCTACGAGCAGTACTTC. Encoded protein: CATQPVLGSYEQYF. The chain combines TRBV27 with TRBJ2-7; no clear D. This CDR3 comprises 14 residues. The ends were cut back, 10 bases at V and 1 base at J, with 17 bases in the middle. Germline loops: CDR1 MNHEY, CDR2 SMNVEV (reference sequence).

The chain recombines TRBV7-9 with TRBJ2-5; 10 bases line up with TRBD1. V trimming: 5 bases; J trimming: 0 bases; junction bases outside the gene matches: 6. Germline V gene data show CDR1 as SEHNR and CDR2 as FQNEAQ (reference sequence). The length of the CDR3 is 16 residues. The DNA of the CDR3 is TGTGCCAGCAGCCCGGGACAGGGGAAATACCAAGAGACCCAGTACTTC. As protein: CASSPGQGKYQETQYF.

This chain connects TRBV6-1 to TRBJ1-6; unclear D gene. The CDR3 runs 13 residues. V was clipped by 6 bases and J by 11 bases, with 14 bases between them. Germline lookup yields CDR1 MNHNS and CDR2 SASEGT. The CDR3 DNA sequence: TGTGCCAGCAGCCTTTCCCCCGAGGCACCCCTCCACTTT. Residues: CASSLSPEAPLHF.